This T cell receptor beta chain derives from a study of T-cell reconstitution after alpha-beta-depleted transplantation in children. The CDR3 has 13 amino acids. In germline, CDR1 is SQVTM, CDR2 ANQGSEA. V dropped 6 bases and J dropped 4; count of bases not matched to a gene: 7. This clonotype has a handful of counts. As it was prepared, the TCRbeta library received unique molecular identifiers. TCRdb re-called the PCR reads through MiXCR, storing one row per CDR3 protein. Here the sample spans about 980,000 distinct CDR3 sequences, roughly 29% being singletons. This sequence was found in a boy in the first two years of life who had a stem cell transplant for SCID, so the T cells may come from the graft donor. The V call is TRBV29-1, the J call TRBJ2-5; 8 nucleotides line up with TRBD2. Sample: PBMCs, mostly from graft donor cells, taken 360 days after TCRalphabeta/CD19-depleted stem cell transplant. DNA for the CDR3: TGCAGCGTCCAGCGGGGGCAGGGAGAGACCCAGTACTTC. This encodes CSVQRGQGETQYF.